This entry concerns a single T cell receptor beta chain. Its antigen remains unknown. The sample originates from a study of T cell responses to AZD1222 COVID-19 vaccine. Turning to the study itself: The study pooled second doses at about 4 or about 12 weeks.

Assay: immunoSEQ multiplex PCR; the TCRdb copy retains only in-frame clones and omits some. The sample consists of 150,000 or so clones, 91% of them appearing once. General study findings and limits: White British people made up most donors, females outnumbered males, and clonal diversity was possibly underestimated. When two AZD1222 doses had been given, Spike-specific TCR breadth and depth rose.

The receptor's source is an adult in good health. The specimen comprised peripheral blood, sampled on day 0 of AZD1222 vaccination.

The CDR3 DNA reads TGTGCCAGCAGTTCTATTTACCGGGACACTGGGCCCTACGAGCAGTACTTC. Translation gives CASSSIYRDTGPYEQYF. The genes are TRBV28 and TRBJ2-7, with D perhaps matching TRBD1 (6 bases). The CDR3 extends over 17 amino acids. Trimming took 4 bases from V and 2 from J, leaving 21 bases between them. Germline CDR1 MDHEN, CDR2 SYDVKM.